This is a list of T cell receptor beta chains from one sample in a study of T cells in Graves' hyperthyroidism and ophthalmopathy. TCRdb reprocessed the multiplex PCR reads via MiXCR and lists one record per CDR3 protein. The sample gives approximately 500,000 distinct CDR3 sequences, approximately 44% of which show up once; around 7.7% is in the top ten. Sequencing input: peripheral blood or thyroid tissue (not recorded which). The source of these receptors is a woman aged 18-30 years with Graves' hyperthyroidism. Each CDR3 is given with its conserved first and last residue. The order of the fields is D gene, J gene, clone size, V gene, CDR3 DNA, CDR3 protein. The D gene is left open where the match is weak. Not every row has a clone size; where given, it reads once, few, many or a size class.

D: -; J: TRBJ1-5; size: few; V: TRBV19; DNA: TGTGCCAGTAGTATAGAGGACAGATATAGCAATCAGCCCCAGCATTTT; CDR3: CASSIEDRYSNQPQHF
D: TRBD2; J: TRBJ2-7; size: -; V: TRBV4-3; DNA: TGCGCCAGCAGCCAAGATCGAGTGGGGCTAGCGGGAGCCCACTACGAGCAGTACTTC; CDR3: CASSQDRVGLAGAHYEQYF
D: -; J: TRBJ1-4; size: many; V: TRBV19; DNA: TGTGCCAGTAACCGGCGAGATAATGAAAAACTGTTTTTT; CDR3: CASNRRDNEKLFF
D: -; J: TRBJ2-7; size: -; V: TRBV7-2; DNA: TGTGCCAGCAGCCCTATGGGGCTAGTGGGGGACGAGCAGTACTTC; CDR3: CASSPMGLVGDEQYF
D: TRBD2; J: TRBJ2-7; size: -; V: TRBV29-1; DNA: TGCAGCGTTGTAGCGGGACTCAGGTACGAGCAGTACTTC; CDR3: CSVVAGLRYEQYF
D: -; J: TRBJ2-7; size: -; V: TRBV3-1; DNA: TGTGCCAGCAGCGCCTGGGAACGGAGTTACGAGCAGTACTTC; CDR3: CASSAWERSYEQYF
D: -; J: TRBJ1-3; size: -; V: TRBV6-5; DNA: TGTGCCAGCAGTTCTCAGCGACACTCTGGAAACACCATATATTTT; CDR3: CASSSQRHSGNTIYF
D: TRBD1; J: TRBJ2-1; size: -; V: TRBV29-1; DNA: TGCAGCGTTCTTTGGTCAGGGGGTTCTGAGCAGTTCTTC; CDR3: CSVLWSGGSEQFF
D: TRBD2; J: TRBJ2-7; size: -; V: TRBV6-1; DNA: TGTGCCAGCAGTGACCCGGGACTACCGGATGGGGAATACAAGCAGTACTTC; CDR3: CASSDPGLPDGEYKQYF
D: TRBD2; J: TRBJ2-7; size: many; V: TRBV20-1; DNA: TGCAGTGCTAGTTCAGGACTAGCGGGAGCATCCTACGAGCAGTACTTC; CDR3: CSASSGLAGASYEQYF
D: -; J: TRBJ1-5; size: -; V: TRBV29-1; DNA: TGCAGCGCCATCCCGGGCAGGGCTAATCAGCCCCAGCATTTT; CDR3: CSAIPGRANQPQHF
D: -; J: TRBJ2-1; size: -; V: TRBV29-1; DNA: TGCAGCGCCATGACATTAGCATCCTACAATGAGCAGTTCTTC; CDR3: CSAMTLASYNEQFF
D: TRBD1; J: TRBJ1-2; size: few; V: TRBV5-8; DNA: TGTGCCAGCAGCCCAGCAGGACAGGGGGCGTGTGGCTACACCTTC; CDR3: CASSPAGQGACGYTF
D: -; J: TRBJ1-5; size: few; V: TRBV6-6; DNA: TGTGCCAGCAGTTTATCCTTAAGCAATCAGCCCCAGCATTTT; CDR3: CASSLSLSNQPQHF
D: -; J: TRBJ1-6; size: once; V: TRBV20-1; DNA: TGCAGTGCCCGGGACAAAAATTCACCCCTCCACTTT; CDR3: CSARDKNSPLHF
D: TRBD2; J: TRBJ2-5; size: many; V: TRBV14; DNA: TGTGCCAGCAGCCAAGGCACTAGCGGGAGAATCGAGACCCAGTACTTC; CDR3: CASSQGTSGRIETQYF
D: -; J: TRBJ2-7; size: many; V: TRBV28; DNA: TGTGCCAGCAGCGCCTTCCGGGACCACACCACCATACCACAGCAGTACTTC; CDR3: CASSAFRDHTTIPQQYF
D: -; J: TRBJ2-2; size: many; V: TRBV7-9; DNA: TGTGCCAGCAGCGCGTCAACGGGACTCCACGGGAAGCTGTTTTTT; CDR3: CASSASTGLHGKLFF
D: -; J: TRBJ1-1; size: many; V: TRBV7-2; DNA: TGTGCCAGCAGCTTACGGCAGACCGACACTGAAGCTTTCTTT; CDR3: CASSLRQTDTEAFF
D: TRBD2; J: TRBJ2-5; size: many; V: TRBV12-3/TRBV12-4; DNA: TGTGCCAGCTCAGGGACTAGCGATGGGGAGACCCAGTACTTC; CDR3: CASSGTSDGETQYF
D: TRBD1; J: TRBJ1-1; size: many; V: TRBV12-3/TRBV12-4; DNA: TGTGCCAGCAACCGACAGGGTTTAACTGAAGCTTTCTTT; CDR3: CASNRQGLTEAFF
D: -; J: TRBJ1-1; size: -; V: TRBV12-3/TRBV12-4; DNA: TGTGCCAGCAGCCTAGGGGGGTACGCTTTCTTT; CDR3: CASSLGGYAFF
D: TRBD2; J: TRBJ2-7; size: -; V: TRBV2; DNA: TGTGCCCCCAGCGGGAGGCCCTACGAGCAGTACTTC; CDR3: CAPSGRPYEQYF
D: TRBD1; J: TRBJ1-5; size: many; V: TRBV7-9; DNA: TGTGCCAGCAGCCCGGGACAGCTACAGCCCCAGCATTTT; CDR3: CASSPGQLQPQHF
D: -; J: TRBJ2-2; size: many; V: TRBV4-1; DNA: TGCGCCAGCAGCCAAATGGTCATCGGGGAGCTGTTTTTT; CDR3: CASSQMVIGELFF
D: -; J: TRBJ2-3; size: -; V: TRBV29-1; DNA: TGCAGCGTTGTTGACAGTACCCACGGGGGAGATACGCAGTATTTT; CDR3: CSVVDSTHGGDTQYF
D: -; J: TRBJ1-1; size: -; V: TRBV20-1; DNA: TGCAGTGCTACGAGATGGGGGAGCGGCACTGAAGCTTTCTTT; CDR3: CSATRWGSGTEAFF
D: TRBD1; J: TRBJ1-1; size: -; V: TRBV7-9; DNA: TGTGCCAGCAGCGCGACAGGGGAGACTGAAGCTTTCTTT; CDR3: CASSATGETEAFF
D: -; J: TRBJ2-3; size: -; V: TRBV7-2; DNA: TGTGCCAGCAGCTGGGGGGTTAGCACAGATACGCAGTATTTT; CDR3: CASSWGVSTDTQYF
D: -; J: TRBJ1-2; size: many; V: TRBV2; DNA: TGTGCCAGCAGCCGGGGTATAGGGAACTATGGCTACACCTTC; CDR3: CASSRGIGNYGYTF
D: TRBD2; J: TRBJ2-7; size: -; V: TRBV7-2; DNA: TGTGCCAGCAGCTTATTTCTAGCGGCTAGCGACCTCTACGAGCAGTACTTC; CDR3: CASSLFLAASDLYEQYF
D: TRBD2; J: TRBJ2-7; size: -; V: TRBV15; DNA: TGTGCCAACCGGGGGGGGGATGAGCAGTACTTC; CDR3: CANRGGDEQYF
D: TRBD1; J: TRBJ2-7; size: many; V: TRBV20-1; DNA: TGCAGTGCTAGAGATAGGGCCAACAGGGGCCGGTCCTACGAGCAGTACTTC; CDR3: CSARDRANRGRSYEQYF
D: TRBD2; J: TRBJ2-2; size: few; V: TRBV29-1; DNA: TGCAGCGTTGAAAGCCTAGCGGGAGTCCGCCCCGGGGAGCTGTTTTTT; CDR3: CSVESLAGVRPGELFF
D: TRBD2; J: TRBJ2-7; size: -; V: TRBV5-1; DNA: TGCGCCAGCAGCTTGAGGGGACTAGCGGGAGAGCCCAACGAGCAGTACTTC; CDR3: CASSLRGLAGEPNEQYF
D: -; J: TRBJ1-1; size: many; V: TRBV20-1; DNA: TGCAGTGCTAGAGATTCAGGGAACACTGAAGCTTTCTTT; CDR3: CSARDSGNTEAFF
D: -; J: TRBJ1-5; size: -; V: TRBV7-9; DNA: TGTGCCAGAAGCTTAGAAGGGATTTGGCCCCAGCATTTT; CDR3: CARSLEGIWPQHF
D: -; J: TRBJ2-7; size: few; V: TRBV6-5; DNA: TGTGCCAGCAGTTATACCCCCGGGACAAAGTACGAGCAGTACTTC; CDR3: CASSYTPGTKYEQYF
D: -; J: TRBJ2-6; size: -; V: TRBV29-1; DNA: TGCAGCGTTGAACACCATGTCGGGCCCGGGGCCAACGTCCTGACTTTC; CDR3: CSVEHHVGPGANVLTF
D: -; J: TRBJ1-2; size: once; V: TRBV10-3; DNA: TGTGCCATCAGTGAGGGGGACGTTAGCTGTGGCTACACCTTC; CDR3: CAISEGDVSCGYTF
D: TRBD1; J: TRBJ2-2; size: -; V: TRBV5-1; DNA: TGCGCCAGCAGCTTGTGGCAGGGGGTCACCGGGGAGCTGTTTTTT; CDR3: CASSLWQGVTGELFF
D: TRBD1; J: TRBJ1-2; size: -; V: TRBV19; DNA: TGTGCCAGTACCCCGGGACAGGCTATGGGCTACACCTTC; CDR3: CASTPGQAMGYTF